The present T cell receptor beta chain was sequenced within a study of shared clonotypes between healthy human individuals. Generated by immunoSEQ multiplex PCR, the TCRdb table keeps only in-frame clones and is missing some. The top ten hold over 0.3% of the sample, which has 1,400,000 or so clones, approximately 98.5% seen once. Sequenced material: naive CD4+ T cells sorted from blood. Subset here: CD45RA+ positively selected. The clonotype was recovered from a man younger than 45 in good health.

The CDR3 DNA follows: TGCGCCAGCAGCTCGGGTCTAACGAGCTCCTACAATGAGCAGTTCTTC. This codes for CASSSGLTSSYNEQFF. The chain joins TRBV5-1 to TRBJ2-1; D unresolved. Germline V gene sequence: CDR1 SGHRS, CDR2 YFSETQ. Trimming left V 3 bases short and J 0 bases short, with 13 bases between. This CDR3 contains 16 residues.